This T cell receptor (beta chain) was recorded in a study of PD-1 blockade in mismatch repair-deficient tumors. Study overall: Enrolled about 2013-2017, patients had progressing, pretreated mismatch repair-deficient cancers of over nine types.

All patients were mismatch repair deficient, assessed by either PCR or immunohistochemistry. The TCR-sequenced patients were three responders to pembrolizumab. Generated by immunoSEQ multiplex PCR, the TCRdb table keeps only in-frame clones and is missing some. This table has 100,000 to 150,000 clones, 70% to 90% appearing once. General study findings and limits: After pembrolizumab, tumor-resident clones rose rapidly, then generally contracted before radiologic responses.

Deletions cut 5 bases from V and 2 bases from J, with 10 bases between. CDR1 and CDR2 from the germline V gene are SGHTA and FQGNSA. CDR3 length: 14 amino acids. This clone was seen a single time. Its antigen remains unidentified. Sequencing was performed on peripheral blood, taken 44 weeks after starting pembrolizumab. The source of this sequence is an adult with mismatch repair-deficient cancer. V is TRBV7-2 and J is TRBJ1-5; D not certain. The CDR3 DNA follows: TGTGCCAGCAGCCTCGACACGGGCAATCAGCCCCAGCATTTT. Amino acids: CASSLDTGNQPQHF.